This T cell receptor beta chain was recorded in a study of OX40 agonist ivuxolimab in advanced cancers. Only one count was recorded for this clone. V was cut by 3 bases and J by 1 base, with 9 bases left in between. This CDR3 has 14 amino acids. CDR1 and CDR2 (germline): SGHTA, FQGNSA. Anyone with autoimmune disease history or systemic immunosuppression was excluded. Generated by immunoSEQ multiplex PCR, the TCRdb table keeps only in-frame clones and is missing some. The repertoire holds roughly 40,000 clones, 85% to 90% seen once, with over 5.5% in the top ten. Sample: CD4+ or CD8+ T cells sorted from blood, taken in a trial of the OX40 agonist ivuxolimab. The chain employs TRBV7-2 and TRBJ1-1; D is unclear. The receptor's source is an adult with an advanced solid tumor such as melanoma, head and neck, liver or kidney cancer. CDR3 coding DNA: TGTGCCAGCAGCTTTACGGGAGGGAACACTGAAGCTTTCTTT. Translation: CASSFTGGNTEAFF.